This T cell receptor beta chain is drawn from a study of blood T cell repertoires in COVID-19. Study-level information: The United States, Italy and Spain were the sources of the acute and convalescent COVID-19 samples. Sample material is recorded as cDNA or gDNA derived from T cells, B-cell-depleted T cells, or PBMCs.

Trimming removed 0 bases from V and 10 bases from J; junction bases left unmatched: 4. The CDR3 is 14 residues long. The germline V gene encodes CDR1 SGDLS and CDR2 YYNGEE. Per the original methods: Nucleated cell number was recorded as an estimate derived from reference gene primer amplification. Data came from immunoSEQ multiplex PCR; TCRdb stores just in-frame clones and leaves some out. That table gives V, J and clone size, and the DNA gave D and trimming. In the table there are some 200,000 clones, about 88% of which are singletons. The V and J genes are TRBV9 and TRBJ1-6; 7 positions match TRBD1. Sequencing was performed on peripheral blood. The TCR sequence derives from a man aged 70 or older with acute or convalescent COVID-19. The CDR3 sequence is CASSVDNRGSPLHF. Written as DNA, the CDR3 is TGTGCCAGCAGCGTAGATAACAGGGGCTCACCCCTCCACTTT.